This paragraph covers one T cell receptor (beta chain) sequence. Antigen: not known. Assay: immunoSEQ multiplex PCR; the TCRdb copy retains only in-frame clones and omits some. The sample lists roughly 80,000 clones; roughly 94% were seen once. The sample belongs to a study of resident and recirculating memory T cells in vitiligo. Whole-study context: Epidermis came from shave biopsies of lesional and nonlesional sites, plus PBMCs. The study's findings and limits: Non-conserved TCRs across sites and patients suggested distinct clones per lesion.

Sequences were obtained from blood. The sequence was collected from a male donor with vitiligo.

The CDR3 is CASSDSEVDTGELFF. Written as DNA, the CDR3 is TGTGCCAGCAGTGACTCGGAGGTTGACACCGGGGAGCTGTTTTTT. The chain is built from TRBV6-4 and TRBJ2-2; D is perhaps TRBD2 (5 bases). The CDR3 has 15 amino acids. CDR1 is MRHNA, CDR2 SNTAGT, per germline. The V end was cut by 0 bases, the J end by 3 bases, with 8 bases between.